This T cell receptor (beta chain) is drawn from a study of radiation and T cells in renal cell carcinoma (dated by TCRdb to 2018 to 2020). For the study in its entirety: The samples were drawn from a clinical trial, where primary renal cell carcinomas were treated with 15 Gy of stereotactic body radiation therapy and then removed by nephrectomy 4 weeks afterward. In total, approximately 53 samples underwent TCR beta sequencing: 25 or so tumors plus 27 peripheral blood samples. Across all 55 or so samples, 4,016,671 unique CDR3 nucleotide sequences, encoding 2,658,974 unique CDR3 amino acid sequences, were identified.

What the work shows at the level of the full study, not this receptor alone: Dynamics of the blood repertoire were not tracked past 4 weeks after treatment. No pretreatment tumor biopsies were available, so the baseline intratumoral presence of clonotypes could not be determined. With a single-armed trial design, the study had no way to address how radiation dose or scheduling affects the TCR repertoire. Top tumor clonotypes rose in blood from baseline to 2 weeks post-radiation, then contracted by 4 weeks, suggesting transient expansion of tumor-resident clones.

Concerning this clone: Its antigen remains unidentified. One end of the junction fails to match germline, which may point to a read error.

The CDR3 starts with the cysteine, ends with the phenylalanine, and has 14 residues. The retained sequence is limited to the CDR3, 42 bases, with the frame set at the first base. The germline V gene (reference sequence) gives CDR1 as LNHDA and CDR2 as SQIVND. Following the manufacturer's recommendations, the immunoSEQ kit was used to generate TCR beta libraries from genomic DNA. To prepare the libraries, a first multiplex PCR with proprietary primers was run, followed by a second PCR that added unique barcodes, and a bead cleanup was done after each round. A kit-provided positive control reaction and a negative control reaction were included in every sample batch. The final libraries were assessed on an Agilent 4200 TapeStation D1000 ScreenTape, pooled by volume, and quantified by qPCR. Sequencing was performed on an Illumina NextSeq500 using a MidOutput 150-cycle cartridge, with 156 Read1 cycles, 15 Index1 cycles, and the kit custom primers. The pooled library was loaded at around 1.1 pM with approximately 20% PhiX control spiked in. On the study's bioinformatics: Vendor-processed data were analyzed in R, with a clonotype defined as all T cells sharing the same CDR3 nucleotide sequence. For clone abundance analyses, frequencies were normalized to the 10,000 most abundant clones in each sample. Public T cell clones, which averaged fewer than five per sample, were removed prior to analysis. A difference in abundance of at least 32-fold between compartments was used to define tumor-enriched and baseline blood-enriched clonotypes. Clonotypes expanded or contracted between blood time points were identified with a beta-binomial differential abundance model. Tumor-blood repertoire similarity was measured with the Baroni-Urbani and Buser coefficient, and group comparisons used two-tailed Wilcoxon tests in R. TCRdb took over this immuneACCESS table, retaining in-frame rearrangements with V and J assigned. Such tables are incomplete; in checked studies, under half of the missing clones stem from an unresolved V gene, and the remainder is unexplained. The V and J calls and clone size were taken over from that table, and D and trimming were inferred from the DNA. Counted in this sample were some 150,000 clones; 88% of them appeared once. In total, the top ten clones hold around 12% of the sample.

Per the publication, the time point label means: baseline pretreatment blood. The treatment or condition label on this specimen signifies: 15 Gy SBRT to primary tumor, nephrectomy 4 weeks later. To track tumor-enriched clonotypes, serial peripheral blood was sampled from radiation-treated patients at baseline and at 2 weeks and 4 weeks after SBRT. Every patient had renal cell carcinoma of clear cell pathology. The QIAamp DNA Blood Mini Kit (Qiagen) was used to prepare genomic DNA for TCR sequencing. The analyses included just those samples that passed every quality control check. Recombination connected TRBV19 to TRBJ2-1, with 9 junctional bases fitting TRBD2. The sequence was obtained from a woman between 45 and 65 years old with renal cell carcinoma. This material consisted of blood, taken from a patient whose treatment included radiotherapy and nephrectomy. The CDR3 protein sequence reads: CASSPRGSGGRYLF. In nucleotides, the sequence is TGTGCCAGTAGCCCCCGGGGCAGCGGGGGGCGGTATCTCTTC.